The 13 T cell receptor beta chains below come from one sample, sequenced in a study of blood T cell repertoires in COVID-19. Clones were read by immunoSEQ multiplex PCR, and TCRdb kept only the in-frame ones, dropping some. The profile covers about 66,000 clones, with just under 90% appearing a single time and approximately 1.5% taken by the ten largest. Material: peripheral blood. The receptors derive from a man between 60 and 75 years old with acute or convalescent COVID-19.

CDR3 loop: CASSLGSPGHSKTNEKLFF. The CDR3 coding sequence is TGCGCCAGCAGCTTGGGGTCACCGGGACACTCAAAAACTAATGAAAAACTGTTTTTT. V usage is TRBV5-1 and J usage is TRBJ1-4; possible D gene TRBD1, 6 bases. Germline V gene data show CDR1 as SGHRS and CDR2 as YFSETQ. The CDR3 covers 19 residues. V dropped 0 bases and J dropped 1 base, with 19 bases sitting between them.

The chain uses TRBV6-5 and TRBJ1-4; D not certain. Germline V CDR1 and CDR2: MNHEY, SVGAGI. The ends were cut back, 0 bases at V and 8 bases at J, with 13 bases in the middle. The CDR3 consists of 15 residues. CDR3 protein: CASSYSTSLREKLFF. CDR3 coding DNA: TGTGCCAGCAGTTACTCCACTAGCCTGAGAGAAAAACTGTTTTTT.

The V and J genes are TRBV6-5 and TRBJ1-2; 9 bases are a match to TRBD1. V lost 7 bases to trimming and J lost 9 bases; unmatched junction nucleotides: 9. Germline CDR1 and CDR2: MNHEY and SVGAGI. The CDR3 is made up of 13 amino acids. CDR3 sequence reads: CASTDRGPGSYTF. CDR3 nucleotides: TGTGCCAGCACGGACAGGGGTCCAGGGAGCTACACCTTC.

This sequence joins TRBV5-1 and TRBJ2-5; the D gene is possibly TRBD1 (7 bases). In germline, CDR1 is SGHRS, CDR2 YFSETQ. The CDR3 covers 14 residues. V shed 4 bases and J shed 9 bases, with 19 bases lying between them. CDR3 residues: CASSQGGPSLAQYF. The CDR3 DNA reads TGCGCCAGCAGCCAGGGGGGCCCCTCCCTCGCCCAGTACTTC.

The V call is TRBV2, the J call TRBJ1-5; D gene ambiguous. Trimming took off 7 bases at V and 0 bases at J, with 19 bases between the two ends. CDR1 SNHLY and CDR2 FYNNEI come from the germline V gene. The CDR3 extends over 17 amino acids. CDR3 amino acids: CASTLGPRPYSNQPQHF. CDR3 DNA: TGTGCCAGCACCCTTGGGCCCAGACCTTATAGCAATCAGCCCCAGCATTTT.

This clone was picked up a small number of times. The chain has TRBV7-9 and TRBJ2-7; 8 positions agree with TRBD1. With V trimmed by 5 bases and J by 6 bases, 6 bases remained unmatched. There are 13 residues in the CDR3. Germline V gene sequence: CDR1 SEHNR, CDR2 FQNEAQ (reference sequence). CDR3 residues: CASSPRQGREQYF. CDR3 DNA sequence: TGTGCCAGCAGCCCCAGACAGGGGCGCGAGCAGTACTTC.

The rearrangement links TRBV6-4 to TRBJ1-1, with D possibly matching TRBD1 (5 bases). The germline gives CDR1 MRHNA, CDR2 SNTAGT. This CDR3 is 13 amino acids long. V was pared by 5 bases and J by 11 bases, with 18 bases between. The DNA for the CDR3 is TGTGCCAGCAGTCTTAACCAGGGTGAGAAGGCTTTCTTT. Amino acids: CASSLNQGEKAFF.

The chain couples TRBV6-1 to TRBJ2-2; D is possibly TRBD2 (5 bases). The germline V and J ends were trimmed by 4 bases and 3 bases, with 15 bases remaining between them. Germline-derived CDR1 and CDR2 are MNHNS and SASEGT. The CDR3 has 16 amino acids. As DNA, the CDR3 is TGTGCCAGCAGTGCCTTTAGAGACTACTACACCGGGGAGCTGTTTTTT. It specifies CASSAFRDYYTGELFF.

V gene TRBV27 combines with J gene TRBJ2-1; weak D call: TRBD1 (6 bases). The CDR3 covers 15 residues. V was clipped by 4 bases and J by 4 bases, with 14 bases between them. Germline V CDR1 and CDR2: MNHEY, SMNVEV (reference sequence). As DNA, the CDR3 is TGTGCCAGCAGTTCCCCGGGACATAGATACAATGAGCAGTTCTTC. Translation: CASSSPGHRYNEQFF.

This chain connects TRBV20-1 to TRBJ1-1; D gene unclear. The CDR3 is 13 residues long. Trimming removed 3 bases from V and 0 bases from J, with 8 bases in between. The germline V gene has CDR1 DFQATT and CDR2 SNEGSKA (reference sequence). This CDR3 is CSASAVMNTEAFF. CDR3 DNA sequence: TGCAGTGCTAGTGCGGTTATGAACACTGAAGCTTTCTTT.

The gene calls are TRBV6-2 or TRBV6-3 and TRBJ2-3; possibly TRBD1 for D (5 bases). The germline gives CDR1 MNHEY, CDR2 SVGEGT. The CDR3 consists of 14 residues. V was cut by 0 bases and J by 6 bases, with 10 bases left in between. CDR3 residues: CASSYSGVSDTQYF. DNA of the CDR3: TGTGCCAGCAGTTACTCAGGGGTATCGGATACGCAGTATTTT.

In this sample, this clone turned up a few times. The chain recombines TRBV4-1 with TRBJ2-2; D is ambiguous. The ends were cut back, 0 bases at V and 7 bases at J, with 9 bases in the middle. This CDR3 has 14 amino acids. Germline assignment: CDR1 MGHRA and CDR2 YSYEKL. The CDR3 here is CASSQDPSVGELFF. For the CDR3, the DNA is TGCGCCAGCAGCCAAGACCCCTCAGTCGGGGAGCTGTTTTTT.

The chain carries TRBV20-1 and TRBJ1-2, with a possible D match to TRBD1 (6 bases). In germline, CDR1 is DFQATT, CDR2 SNEGSKA (reference sequence). There are 14 residues in the CDR3. Trimming removed 5 bases at V and 0 bases at J, with 13 bases between. CDR3 nucleotide sequence: TGCAGTGCTGGTGGTCCAGGGGCTAACTATGGCTACACCTTC. It is translated as CSAGGPGANYGYTF.